The 15 T cell receptor beta chains below come from one sample, sequenced in a study of T cell changes during pregnancy in multiple sclerosis. Data came from immunoSEQ multiplex PCR; TCRdb stores just in-frame clones and leaves some out. Seen here are approximately 65,000 clones, around 97% observed once, and the top ten hold 2.5%. The material sequenced was CD8+ T cells from peripheral blood mononuclear cells, taken after pregnancy. The receptor set was obtained from a female donor with multiple sclerosis, enrolled in a pregnancy study.

The chain has TRBV5-6 and TRBJ2-3, with 7 positions matching TRBD1. In germline, CDR1 is SGHDT, CDR2 YYEEEE. This CDR3 spans 14 amino acids. The ends lost 6 bases at V and 2 bases at J; junction bases unmatched: 6. CDR3 in DNA: TGTGCCAGCAATACAGGGGCCGACACAGATACGCAGTATTTT. The encoded protein is CASNTGADTDTQYF. Full variable domain (missing parts from reference TRBV5-6 and TRBJ2-3): DAGVTQSPTHLIKTRGQQVTLRCSPKSGHDTVSWYQQALGQGPQFIFQYYEEEERQRGNFPDRFSGHQFPNYSSELNVNALLLGDSALYLCASNTGADTDTQYFGPGTRLTVL.

The chain uses TRBV6-5 and TRBJ1-1; D is unclear. Germline V CDR1 and CDR2: MNHEY, SVGAGI. V was cut by 3 bases and J by 0 bases, with 14 bases left in between. The CDR3 is made up of 16 amino acids. The CDR3 DNA sequence: TGTGCCAGCAGTTATGAGGAGAGGGATATGAACACTGAAGCTTTCTTT. It encodes CASSYEERDMNTEAFF.

Here the CDR3 reads CASSLDRGAGNTIYF. CDR3 nucleotides: TGCGCCAGCAGCCTCGACAGGGGCGCTGGAAACACCATATATTTT. The rearrangement joins TRBV5-1 to TRBJ1-3; 8 bases line up with TRBD1. Looked up from germline, CDR1 is SGHRS and CDR2 is YFSETQ. V shed 4 bases, J shed 2 bases, and the junction held 5 bases outside the gene matches. This CDR3 spans 15 amino acids.

This chain connects TRBV28 to TRBJ1-5; the D is unclear. Germline V gives CDR1 MDHEN, CDR2 SYDVKM. The CDR3 extends over 13 amino acids. The V end lost 2 bases, the J end lost 9 bases, and 11 bases lay between the germline ends. The CDR3 nucleotides read TGTGCCAGCAGTTTAGTCCAGTCATCGCCCCAGCATTTT. It translates to CASSLVQSSPQHF.

In this sample, this clone is medium-sized. This same CDR3 is encoded by further DNA sequences in the sample. The V gene is TRBV6-5, the J gene TRBJ2-2, with D possibly TRBD2 on 5 matching bases. V lost 6 bases to trimming and J lost 7 bases, with 9 bases between them. In germline, CDR1 is MNHEY, CDR2 SVGAGI. CDR3 length: 12 amino acids. CDR3 bases: TGTGCCAGCAGGGACTCTCTCGGGGAGCTGTTTTTT. Amino acids: CASRDSLGELFF.

This clone was counted only a few times. This rearrangement joins TRBV28 to TRBJ1-1; D remains unclear. Germline CDR1 reads MDHEN; CDR2 reads SYDVKM. This CDR3 region has 13 residues. V was clipped by 4 bases and J by 8 bases, with 14 bases between them. CDR3 sequence (DNA): TGTGCCAGCAGTTCTCGGGTCCTTGTCGAAGCTTTCTTT. Translated: CASSSRVLVEAFF.

The rearrangement uses TRBV28 and TRBJ2-5; 8 nucleotides align to TRBD1. Germline V gene lookup returns CDR1 MDHEN and CDR2 SYDVKM. The CDR3 runs 16 residues. V lost 4 bases, J lost 4 bases, and 11 bases stayed unmatched. The chain's CDR3 is CASSYLLGQGRETQYF. CDR3 DNA sequence: TGTGCCAGCAGTTATTTATTAGGACAGGGCCGAGAGACCCAGTACTTC.

This chain connects TRBV19 to TRBJ2-3; no clear D gene. Germline V lookup: CDR1 LNHDA, CDR2 SQIVND (reference sequence). Trimming removed 4 bases at V and 5 bases at J, with 4 bases between. This CDR3 is built from 11 residues. The CDR3: CASSNGDTQYF. DNA for the CDR3: TGTGCCAGTAGTAACGGAGATACGCAGTATTTT.

The chain combines TRBV28 with TRBJ2-1; 11 positions match TRBD2. Germline V gene sequence: CDR1 MDHEN, CDR2 SYDVKM. There are 14 residues in the CDR3. The ends lost 8 bases at V and 3 bases at J; junction bases unmatched: 3. This CDR3 is CASLLAGDYNEQFF. The CDR3 nucleotides read TGTGCCAGCCTACTAGCGGGGGACTACAATGAGCAGTTCTTC.

This chain joins TRBV30 and TRBJ2-6; the D is unclear. The V and J ends lost 4 bases and 7 bases respectively, with 17 bases between them. Germline V gene lookup returns CDR1 GTSNPN and CDR2 SVGIG (reference sequence). This CDR3 is built from 15 residues. CDR3 coding DNA: TGTGCCTGGACCCTAAGCGCGTCTCGAGCCAACGTCCTGACTTTC. As protein: CAWTLSASRANVLTF.

The J gene is TRBJ1-1, the V gene TRBV5-5, with a weak D call TRBD1 (5 bases). The germline gives CDR1 SGHKS, CDR2 YYEKEE (reference sequence). This CDR3 region has 14 residues. V lost 0 bases and J 3 bases, leaving 9 bases between the germline ends. CDR3 DNA sequence: TGTGCCAGCAGCTTGGGCAGGGTCGACACTGAAGCTTTCTTT. Its protein product is CASSLGRVDTEAFF.

The chain has TRBV7-8 and TRBJ2-5; D is unresolved. The length of the CDR3 is 13 residues. Germline CDR1 reads SGHVS; CDR2 reads FQNEAQ. Trimming cost V 2 bases and J 4 bases, with 8 bases left between them. CDR3 sequence (DNA): TGTGCCAGCAGCTTACCCACCGGAGAGACCCAGTACTTC. Residues: CASSLPTGETQYF.

Here the CDR3 reads CASSLGGDYPGGEQYF. In nucleotides, the CDR3 is TGTGCCAGCAGCTTAGGAGGGGACTACCCTGGTGGCGAGCAGTACTTC. The chain is built from TRBV7-9 and TRBJ2-7; 7 bases agree with TRBD2. Germline trimming cut 1 base from V and 6 bases from J; bases unmatched to any gene: 12. This CDR3 region has 16 residues. Germline CDR1 is SEHNR and CDR2 is FQNEAQ (reference sequence).

The sample holds one count of this clone. This chain links TRBV7-6 with TRBJ2-5; 10 positions agree with TRBD2. Germline CDR1 is SGHVS and CDR2 is FNYEAQ. The CDR3 spans 17 residues. V lost 5 bases and J lost 5; bases outside the gene matches: 14. CDR3 sequence (DNA): TGTGCCAGCAGCCATACCGACTTCAGCGGGAGGGTGGAGACCCAGTACTTC. Residues: CASSHTDFSGRVETQYF.

The chain has TRBV11-1 and TRBJ2-7, with D perhaps matching TRBD2 (6 bases). Trimming removed 1 base at V and 0 bases at J, with 19 bases between. The CDR3 runs to 18 residues. The germline V gene encodes CDR1 SGHAT and CDR2 FQDESV (reference sequence). CDR3 coding DNA: TGTGCCAGCAGCTTAGTAGGGGCGGTAGCGGACCTCTCCTACGAGCAGTACTTC. The encoded protein is CASSLVGAVADLSYEQYF.